The 3 T cell receptor beta chains below all came from one sample that was sequenced in a study of T cell responses to AZD1222 COVID-19 vaccine. Repertoires were generated with immunoSEQ multiplex PCR, while TCRdb's copy carries only in-frame clones and drops some. The table lists approximately 150,000 clones, around 90% of them singletons, with 2.6% in the top ten. The sample here was peripheral blood, taken on day 0 of AZD1222 vaccination. The receptor set was obtained from an adult in good health.

This chain links TRBV19 with TRBJ2-1; 10 nucleotides agree with TRBD2. The length of the CDR3 is 16 residues. Trimming cost V 4 bases and J 7 bases; bases outside gene matches: 10. Germline loops: CDR1 LNHDA, CDR2 SQIVND (reference sequence). CDR3 loop: CASSTQREGRRNEQFF. The CDR3 bases are TGTGCCAGTAGTACTCAGCGGGAGGGCCGTAGGAATGAGCAGTTCTTC.

The J gene is TRBJ1-1, the V gene TRBV6-5; D gene unclear. Per germline, CDR1 MNHEY and CDR2 SVGAGI. V was clipped by 6 bases and J by 9 bases, with 14 bases between them. This CDR3 spans 12 amino acids. CDR3 residues: CASRFDADKAFF. The CDR3, as DNA: TGTGCCAGCAGATTCGACGCAGACAAAGCTTTCTTT.

The chain links TRBV5-4 to TRBJ2-7; no reliable D call. The CDR3 totals 15 residues. Germline V gives CDR1 SGHNT, CDR2 YYREEE (reference sequence). V lost 4 bases and J lost 5, with 19 bases in between. DNA for the CDR3: TGTGCCAGCAGCCATCTGGACGGGCATGGGGACGAGCAGTACTTC. Its translation: CASSHLDGHGDEQYF.